This TCR beta chain was sequenced for a study of blood T cell repertoires in COVID-19. In the study overall: The United States, Italy and Spain supplied acute and convalescent COVID-19 samples.

Germline loops: CDR1 SGHDT, CDR2 YYEEEE. V was trimmed by 3 bases and J by 0 bases, leaving 15 bases between them. The CDR3 is 16 residues long. This clone was counted once. Using immunoSEQ multiplex PCR, the repertoire was profiled, and TCRdb retains in-frame clones only, with some absent. The profile covers about 160,000 clones, with 85% appearing a single time and more than 6.5% taken by the ten largest. Source material: peripheral blood. The receptor was isolated from a woman aged 55-69 years with COVID-19, enrolled during active disease. This sequence joins TRBV5-6 and TRBJ1-1, with D perhaps matching TRBD1 (5 bases). The CDR3 region has the DNA TGTGCCAGCAGCTGGAGGGGACGGACTATGAACACTGAAGCTTTCTTT. Its translation is CASSWRGRTMNTEAFF.